These 24 T cell receptor beta chains share one sample of origin, sequenced in a study of radiation and T cells in renal cell carcinoma. The time point: baseline pretreatment blood. Sample treatment: 15 Gy SBRT to primary tumor, nephrectomy 4 weeks later. Profiled with immunoSEQ multiplex PCR; TCRdb holds only in-frame clones, not every one. The sample holds about 140,000 clones, over 65% seen once. Specimen: blood, collected from a patient whose treatment included radiotherapy and nephrectomy. The receptors shown here come from a woman aged 50 to 60 with renal cell carcinoma.

This clone came up once. The DNA is left out, because the CDR3 cannot be placed on it with certainty; the CDR3 is given as TCRdb lists it. The chain links TRBV6-6 to TRBJ2-1; TRBD2, the table's D call, lacks a check against the DNA. The CDR3 totals 15 residues, both ends included. Germline CDR1 and CDR2: MNHNY and SVGAGI (reference sequence). The CDR3: CASSSSDYSYNEQFF.

The chain carries TRBV9 and TRBJ1-4; D is unresolved. The CDR3 extends over 15 amino acids. V was pared by 2 bases and J by 7 bases, with 15 bases between. The V gene's germline CDR1 is SGDLS and CDR2 YYNGEE. This CDR3 is CASSVSNGEGEKLFF. Here the CDR3 DNA reads TGTGCCAGCAGCGTCTCGAACGGGGAGGGTGAAAAACTGTTTTTT.

The rearrangement uses TRBV6-5 and TRBJ1-2, with TRBD1 matching 7 bases. The junction had 8 bases not matched to a gene; V was cut back by 4 bases and J by 3 bases. CDR3 length: 15 amino acids. CDR1 and CDR2 (germline): MNHEY, SVGAGI. This CDR3 reads CASSSDRAQDYGYTF. CDR3 nucleotide sequence: TGTGCCAGCAGTTCCGACAGGGCCCAGGACTATGGCTACACCTTC.

The table lists this clone with a count of one. The chain recombines TRBV28 with TRBJ1-1; no clear D gene. The CDR3 sequence is 13 residues long. V lost 7 bases to trimming and J lost 8 bases, with 17 bases between them. CDR1 and CDR2 from the germline V gene are MDHEN and SYDVKM. The chain's CDR3 is CASTPSDASEAFF. In DNA form, the CDR3 reads TGTGCCAGCACCCCCTCGGATGCCTCAGAAGCTTTCTTT.

This chain connects TRBV5-6 to TRBJ2-2; D possibly corresponds to TRBD2 (6 bases). Germline loops: CDR1 SGHDT, CDR2 YYEEEE. There are 14 residues in the CDR3. Trimming shortened V by 1 base and J by 4 bases, and 8 bases separated the two germline ends. CDR3 DNA: TGTGCCAGCAGCTTGTTGGGGGGCACCGGGGAGCTGTTTTTT. Translation: CASSLLGGTGELFF.

The chain employs TRBV7-9 and TRBJ2-2; D remains unclear. The CDR3 runs 13 residues. The V gene lost 1 base and the J gene lost 4 bases, with 4 bases spanning the gap. From germline, CDR1 is SEHNR and CDR2 FQNEAQ (reference sequence). The CDR3 DNA is TGTGCCAGCAGCTTAGTACCCACCGGGGAGCTGTTTTTT. As protein: CASSLVPTGELFF.

The J gene is TRBJ1-2, the V gene TRBV30; 9 bases line up with TRBD1. CDR1 is GTSNPN and CDR2 is SVGIG in the germline V gene (reference sequence). CDR3 size: 13 residues. Trimming removed 1 base from V and 8 bases from J; junction bases left unmatched: 5. The CDR3 reads CAWSGGTGSGYTF. CDR3 nucleotide sequence: TGTGCCTGGAGTGGAGGGACAGGGAGCGGCTACACCTTC.

The chain has TRBV10-2 and TRBJ1-2; D unresolved. The CDR3 totals 13 residues. Trimming removed 3 bases from V and 2 bases from J, with 7 bases in between. Germline V gene lookup returns CDR1 WSHSY and CDR2 SAAADI. Here the CDR3 reads CASSDEGNYGYTF. The CDR3, as DNA: TGCGCCAGCAGTGATGAGGGAAACTATGGCTACACCTTC.

The CDR3 protein is CATEARNGDEQFF. In nucleotides, the CDR3 is TGTGCCACGGAGGCCCGCAACGGGGATGAGCAGTTCTTC. The V gene is TRBV6-1, the J gene TRBJ2-1; the D gene is possibly TRBD2 (5 bases). The CDR3 runs to 13 residues. Germline-derived CDR1 and CDR2 are MNHNS and SASEGT. V was clipped by 10 bases and J by 8 bases, with 18 bases between them.

This clone showed up just a few times. The rearrangement links TRBV5-1 to TRBJ1-2, with D tentatively TRBD1 (5 bases). Per germline, CDR1 SGHRS and CDR2 YFSETQ. Trimming removed 4 bases from V and 7 bases from J, with 11 bases in between. This CDR3 contains 12 residues. This chain's CDR3 is CASSDDTGGYTF. The DNA for the CDR3 is TGCGCCAGCAGCGACGACACAGGTGGCTACACCTTC.

V usage is TRBV19 and J usage is TRBJ1-2; D ambiguous. Germline assignment: CDR1 LNHDA and CDR2 SQIVND (reference sequence). CDR3 length equals 13 residues. The V and J ends lost 5 bases and 4 bases respectively, with 11 bases between them. The CDR3 nucleotides read TGTGCCAGTAGTCCCGGATTGGGCTATGGCTACACCTTC. Its translation: CASSPGLGYGYTF.

The chain employs TRBV9 and TRBJ2-1, with D possibly matching TRBD2 (6 bases). Trimming removed 7 bases from V and 7 bases from J, with 15 bases in between. This CDR3 contains 13 residues. Germline V CDR1 and CDR2: SGDLS, YYNGEE. The CDR3 nucleotides are TGTGCCAGCTCCGGGAGAGGTATGAATGAGCAGTTCTTC. Its protein product is CASSGRGMNEQFF.

This chain connects TRBV10-1 to TRBJ2-2; D is possibly TRBD1 (5 bases). Germline V gene sequence: CDR1 WNHNN, CDR2 SYGVQD (reference sequence). Trimming shortened V by 11 bases and J by 4 bases, and 17 bases separated the two germline ends. CDR3 length equals 14 residues. CDR3 nucleotide sequence: TGCGCCTCCGCTGAGGCAGGGCCCACCGGGGAGCTGTTTTTT. It translates to CASAEAGPTGELFF.

The rearrangement joins TRBV5-4 to TRBJ2-7, with 11 positions matching TRBD2. The CDR3 totals 15 residues. After removal of 3 bases from V and 3 bases from J, the junction contained 5 bases not matched to a gene. Germline CDR1 SGHNT, CDR2 YYREEE (reference sequence). The CDR3 region is CASSSPGLADYEQYF. DNA for the CDR3: TGTGCCAGCAGCTCCCCGGGACTAGCGGACTACGAGCAGTACTTC.

In DNA, the CDR3 is TGTGCCAGCAGTCCGGACAGGGTAGGGGACACTGAAGCTTTCTTT. Translated, it gives CASSPDRVGDTEAFF. The rearrangement links TRBV27 to TRBJ1-1; TRBD1 matches at 8 bases. CDR1 and CDR2 from the germline V gene are MNHEY and SMNVEV (reference sequence). Trimming removed 5 bases from V and 3 bases from J; junction bases left unmatched: 8. CDR3 length equals 15 residues.

V is TRBV6-5 and J is TRBJ1-2, with D possibly being TRBD1 (6 bases). V was clipped by 2 bases and J by 0 bases, with 10 bases between them. This CDR3 is 15 amino acids long. Germline V CDR1 and CDR2: MNHEY, SVGAGI. Written as DNA, the CDR3 is TGTGCCAGCAGTTACCTGGACAGCCCTAACTATGGCTACACCTTC. It codes for CASSYLDSPNYGYTF.

The chain employs TRBV2 and TRBJ1-2; D ambiguous. This CDR3 has 17 amino acids. Germline V gene lookup returns CDR1 SNHLY and CDR2 FYNNEI. The ends were cut back, 10 bases at V and 1 base at J, with 25 bases in the middle. CDR3 sequence: CAINVRLPGTNNYGYTF. In DNA form, the CDR3 reads TGTGCCATCAACGTAAGATTACCGGGAACTAATAACTATGGCTACACCTTC.

V usage is TRBV9 and J usage is TRBJ2-7, with D possibly being TRBD1 (5 bases). V lost 1 base and J lost 3, with 11 bases in between. This CDR3 has 14 amino acids. Germline V lookup: CDR1 SGDLS, CDR2 YYNGEE. The CDR3 sequence is CASSVQGSNYEQYF. The CDR3 DNA reads TGTGCCAGCAGCGTACAGGGCTCTAACTACGAGCAGTACTTC.

The chain couples TRBV7-8 to TRBJ2-7; the match to TRBD2 covers 9 bases. V lost 4 bases, J lost 3 bases, and 7 bases stayed unmatched. Germline CDR1 reads SGHVS; CDR2 reads FQNEAQ. The length of the CDR3 is 15 residues. The CDR3 loop reads CASSSRTSAIYEQYF. The CDR3 nucleotides are TGTGCCAGCAGCTCGAGGACTAGCGCAATCTACGAGCAGTACTTC. The full variable domain, its missing parts supplied by reference TRBV7-8 and TRBJ2-7, is GAGVSQSPRYKVAKRGQDVALRCDPISGHVSLFWYQQALGQGPEFLTYFQNEAQLDKSGLPSDRFFAERPEGSVSTLKIQRTQQEDSAVYLCASSSRTSAIYEQYFGPGTRLTVT.

The rearrangement joins TRBV6-1 to TRBJ2-2; no clear D. CDR1 MNHNS and CDR2 SASEGT come from the germline V gene. The ends were cut back, 1 base at V and 6 bases at J, with 3 bases in the middle. This CDR3 contains 12 residues. The CDR3 here is CASSEGSGELFF. The CDR3 DNA follows: TGTGCCAGCAGTGAAGGGTCCGGGGAGCTGTTTTTT.

This chain joins TRBV25-1 and TRBJ1-1; the D gene is possibly TRBD1 (5 bases). V lost 5 bases and J lost 3, with 13 bases in between. The germline CDR1 and CDR2 sequences are MGHDK and SYGVNS. This CDR3 region has 14 residues. The chain's CDR3 is CASSHTAGDTEAFF. The CDR3 nucleotides are TGTGCCAGCAGTCATACGGCGGGGGACACTGAAGCTTTCTTT.

The chain couples TRBV30 to TRBJ1-6; possibly TRBD1 for D (5 bases). The length of the CDR3 is 18 residues. V lost 2 bases and J lost 6, with 23 bases in between. Germline assignment: CDR1 GTSNPN and CDR2 SVGIG (reference sequence). This CDR3 is CAWSSGGVFGGGNSPLHF. The CDR3 DNA sequence: TGTGCCTGGAGTTCCGGGGGAGTGTTTGGGGGTGGTAATTCACCCCTCCACTTT.

The V gene is TRBV25-1, the J gene TRBJ2-1; D is ambiguous. The CDR3 sequence is 14 residues long. Germline lookup yields CDR1 MGHDK and CDR2 SYGVNS. Trimming took off 3 bases at V and 8 bases at J, with 14 bases between the two ends. In DNA form, the CDR3 reads TGTGCCAGCAGTGACTACCCCGATCCGGATGAGCAGTTCTTC. It yields the protein CASSDYPDPDEQFF.

The chain uses TRBV7-8 and TRBJ2-1, with 11 nucleotides matching TRBD2. Trimming cost V 5 bases and J 2 bases; bases outside gene matches: 2. This CDR3 comprises 15 residues. Germline lookup yields CDR1 SGHVS and CDR2 FQNEAQ. The CDR3 loop is CASSHSGGAYNEQFF. The CDR3 nucleotides read TGTGCCAGCAGCCATAGCGGGGGGGCCTACAATGAGCAGTTCTTC.